The rows below give T cell receptor beta chains drawn from one sample of a study of identical twins. MiXCR, applied by TCRdb to the 5' RACE reads, yields one record per CDR3 protein. This sample has under 250,000 distinct CDR3 sequences, with around 6.8% found just once. These records were also assigned to another study, of yellow fever vaccine responses in identical twins.

Sequenced sample: memory (CD45RO+) T cells sorted from blood. Receptors originate from a woman between 18 and 29 years old in good health. The CDR3 runs from the conserved cysteine through the conserved F or W. Each record gives: V gene, D gene, J gene, clone size, CDR3 protein, CDR3 DNA. A D gene is named only where the DNA matches it firmly. Clone size is given for some rows only: seen once, a few or many times, or a class if the clone is expanded.

TRBV2	-	TRBJ2-5	few	CASRAGGQETQYF	TGTGCCAGCAGGGCTGGGGGGCAAGAGACCCAGTACTTC
TRBV14	TRBD2	TRBJ2-1	many	CASSQDSGSYNEQFF	TGTGCCAGCAGCCAAGATAGCGGGTCTTACAATGAGCAGTTCTTC
TRBV7-2	TRBD1	TRBJ1-4	many	CASSTFPRGQNEKLFF	TGTGCCAGCAGCACTTTCCCCAGGGGGCAGAATGAAAAACTGTTTTTT
TRBV10-3	TRBD2	TRBJ2-3	many	CAIRDSGTFTDTQYF	TGTGCCATCCGTGATAGCGGGACCTTCACAGATACGCAGTATTTT
TRBV7-2	-	TRBJ2-3	few	CASSFLSGSDTQYF	TGTGCCAGCAGCTTCCTAAGCGGGTCAGATACGCAGTATTTT
TRBV6-1	-	TRBJ1-2	-	CASSEGGFFSYGYTF	TGTGCCAGCAGTGAGGGCGGCTTTTTTAGCTATGGCTACACCTTC
TRBV7-2	-	TRBJ2-5	-	CASSTRADATQYF	TGTGCCAGCAGCACCCGGGCCGACGCGACCCAGTACTTC
TRBV25-1	-	TRBJ2-7	-	CASSESASIAYEQYF	TGTGCCAGCAGTGAATCTGCCTCAATTGCCTACGAGCAGTACTTC
TRBV6-2/TRBV6-3	-	TRBJ2-1	many	CASSYTGVSSYNEQFF	TGTGCCAGCAGTTACACGGGGGTTAGCTCCTACAATGAGCAGTTCTTC
TRBV29-1	-	TRBJ1-2	few	CSAARKDSPYGYTF	TGCAGCGCAGCCAGGAAGGACAGCCCCTATGGCTACACCTTC
TRBV7-2	-	TRBJ1-5	-	CASSPPGPRDQPQHF	TGTGCCAGCAGTCCACCGGGACCCAGGGATCAGCCCCAGCATTTT
TRBV28	TRBD2	TRBJ2-1	few	CASTKPSGRSYNEQFF	TGTGCCAGCACAAAGCCTAGCGGGAGGAGCTACAATGAGCAGTTCTTC
TRBV28	TRBD1	TRBJ2-7	few	CASSTLDRSARNEQYF	TGTGCCAGCAGTACCCTGGACAGGTCAGCAAGGAACGAGCAGTACTTC
TRBV27	-	TRBJ2-5	many	CASSRLIEKETQYF	TGTGCCAGCAGCCGACTGATAGAAAAAGAGACCCAGTACTTC
TRBV7-2	TRBD2	TRBJ2-7	few	CATEERGRGEQYF	TGTGCCACGGAGGAGCGGGGGCGGGGCGAGCAGTACTTC
TRBV15	TRBD2	TRBJ2-3	few	CATSGRLAGRTDTQYF	TGTGCCACCAGCGGTAGACTAGCGGGGCGCACAGATACGCAGTATTTT
TRBV6-1	-	TRBJ1-4	many	CASSVRDIEKLFF	TGTGCCAGCAGTGTCCGGGACATTGAAAAACTGTTTTTT
TRBV18	-	TRBJ2-1	-	CASSQNSGNEQFF	TGTGCCAGCTCACAAAATAGCGGCAATGAGCAGTTCTTC
TRBV7-9	TRBD2	TRBJ2-7	few	CASSSLAALDEQYF	TGTGCCAGCAGCTCGCTAGCGGCTCTCGACGAGCAGTACTTC
TRBV18	TRBD1	TRBJ2-7	-	CASSADRGLFEQYF	TGTGCCAGCTCAGCCGACAGGGGGCTTTTCGAGCAGTACTTC
TRBV27	-	TRBJ2-3	few	CASSPGRYTDTQYF	TGTGCCAGCAGCCCTGGACGGTACACAGATACGCAGTATTTT
TRBV14	TRBD2	TRBJ2-1	many	CASSQDLGGEQFF	TGTGCCAGCAGCCAAGACCTGGGAGGGGAGCAGTTCTTC
TRBV6-1	TRBD1	TRBJ2-1	few	CASSTTGGNEQFF	TGTGCCAGCAGCACGACAGGGGGTAATGAGCAGTTCTTC
TRBV3-1	TRBD2	TRBJ2-1	few	CASSQRRTSGGANEQFF	TGTGCCAGCAGCCAACGGCGGACTAGCGGGGGGGCTAATGAGCAGTTCTTC
TRBV28	-	TRBJ1-1	-	CASSLYGLNTEAFF	TGTGCCAGCAGTTTATATGGGTTGAACACTGAAGCTTTCTTT
TRBV29-1	TRBD2	TRBJ2-1	many	CSAAAGGYNEQFF	TGCAGCGCCGCGGCGGGGGGATACAATGAGCAGTTCTTC
TRBV15	-	TRBJ2-7	few	CAPYPRDKWYF	TGTGCCCCATACCCGCGGGACAAGTGGTACTTC
TRBV5-1	-	TRBJ2-1	-	CASSPRADNEQFF	TGCGCCAGCAGCCCCCGTGCAGACAATGAGCAGTTCTTC
TRBV28	-	TRBJ2-2	-	CASRPTANTGELFF	TGTGCCAGCAGGCCGACAGCCAACACCGGGGAGCTGTTTTTT